This T cell receptor (beta chain) is drawn from a study of cytomegalovirus exposure and HLA in healthy donors (TCRdb year 2017). Study-level background: According to an earlier analysis of 587 of the donors, 150 million to 200 million T cells yielded over 90 million unique TCR beta sequences and roughly 280 Gb of sequence data. About 280 gigabases of sequencing data and approximately 91 million unique TCR sequences made up an early release that covered about 640 HLA-typed donors. Of the roughly 390 genotyped donors, about 80% fell in the genetic ancestry cluster associated with self-reported Caucasian donors. The study aimed to test whether signatures of past pathogen exposure could be identified by cataloging public T cell receptors. Using immunosequencing, the study profiled T cell repertoires from approximately 700 subjects and related those repertoires to cytomegalovirus serostatus. Along with the approximately 700-subject first cohort, a separate validation cohort of roughly 110 different subjects was used. To predict cytomegalovirus infection status, the study combined high-throughput TCR immunosequencing, statistical association of individual TCRs with disease status, and machine learning. A later analysis re-examined previously published TCR beta repertoires from 600 to 700 donors and added high-resolution HLA genotyping to investigate patterns of TCR occurrence. Rather than drawing on any new phenotypic data, the later analysis identified candidate immune exposures from TCR beta sequences and the way those sequences occurred across donors. An earlier analysis of 587 of the donors applied high-throughput TCR beta sequencing to assess whether each TCR beta V gene segment acted as functional or pseudogenic. Donor age, sex, ethnicity and CMV serostatus were compiled together with the repertoire data. A later genetic analysis took genome-wide SNP genotypes for about 65% of the 666 donors and used that subset as a discovery cohort. All discovery cohort repertoires had been generated on a single sequencing platform. HLA typing covered class I and class II loci at four-digit resolution. Typing coverage varied by locus: roughly 629-630 donors for A, B, C, DRB1 and DQB1; approximately 500 for DQA1; over 600 for DPA1; roughly 470 for DPB1. A handful of DR-DQ haplotypes were handled as single units for association and clustering because linkage in the cohort was strong. On average, 235,054 unique TCR beta nucleotide sequences were sequenced per donor among a few hundred genotyped donors of the cohort, with roughly 19% of those sequences being non-productive. The full study reports these points: Only TCR beta chains were sequenced in this cohort, and the absence of alpha or paired-chain data limited detectable features. In a later analysis, most CMV-associated TCR beta chains were found to appear HLA-restricted, with HLA associations seemingly driven largely by CMV exposure. A few of the identified cytomegalovirus-associated TCR beta chains were confirmed in vitro to be specific for cytomegalovirus antigens. Because some donors lacked HLA typing at each locus, the association tests relied only on the typed subset. Most TCR sequences were seen in very few donors, while some public TCRs were found in many individuals. A group of highly shared sequence variants was considered likely to be a technical artifact of the sequencing pipeline. According to a later analysis, TCR association rates differed among HLA loci, with DRB1 alleles showing the most associated TCRs and HLA-C alleles showing the fewest. A later analysis associated 15,000 to 20,000 TCR beta sequences with specific HLA alleles at a false discovery rate of 0.05. Sequencing depth was assumed to be roughly uniform across donors in the presence/absence analyses, though that assumption may not hold. In a later analysis, HLA-associated TCR beta chains were found to be more clonally expanded and to have lower generation probabilities than equally common non-associated chains. Because counts were too low, roughly 16 rarely observed V segments, including chromosome 9 orphons, were excluded from the earlier analysis of 587 of the donors. In a later genetic analysis, fewer N-insertions in productive TCRs were reported among donors in an Asian-associated ancestry cluster than the roughly 710-donor mean. A further reported finding was that TCR beta sequences accurately predicted the HLA-A and HLA-B alleles for most subjects in the first cohort. Cytomegalovirus status was reported to be diagnosed by the classifier with high specificity and sensitivity in both the original and validation cohorts. The authors suggested that the approach could potentially be generalized to other disease states and immunological phenotypes. The study gave a list of about 160 TCR beta chains associated with cytomegalovirus. A later genetic analysis associated a missense DCLRE1C variant with V-gene and J-gene trimming of TCR beta chains, and an independent cohort replicated the association. Strong co-occurrence of HLA alleles, especially DR and DQ, made assigning TCR associations to individual alleles difficult. Some IMGT-functional V segments, including TRBV6-2 and TRBV6-3, could not be distinguished by the 87-base-pair reads and were therefore excluded. For the cohort, immune exposure information was limited to CMV serostatus. In an earlier analysis of around 600 of the donors, most TCR beta V segments appeared in productive rearrangements about 87% or about 30% of the time, broadly matching IMGT annotations. According to a later analysis, parvovirus B19, influenza, CMV and Epstein-Barr virus appeared linked to several top co-occurrence clusters. Linkage disequilibrium might explain the correlated functional status among segregating V segments, but an unknown experimental factor could not be ruled out.

The cohort comprised some 730 healthy bone marrow donors. At the time of sampling, all cohort members were nominally healthy, though unrecorded immune exposures were likely present. The donor tested CMV seronegative, placing the donor among the 350 to 400 seronegative members of the cohort. Each donor provided a peripheral blood sample, and peripheral blood mononuclear cells were used for TCR beta sequencing. The Qiagen DNeasy Blood Extraction Kit was used to extract genomic DNA from the blood cell samples. Remarks on this clone: Its antigen specificity is not known. No base quality values were provided; no much bigger clone lies one nucleotide off.

Measured from the cysteine to the phenylalanine, the CDR3 is 17 residues long. Only CDR3 DNA remains: 51 bases, in frame from the first base. Looking up the germline V gene (reference sequence) yields CDR1 SEHNR and CDR2 FQNEAQ. V loses 4 bases at its end and J loses 2 bases; junction bases beyond the gene matches: 6. Library method: the immunoSEQ multiplex PCR assay. The multiplex PCR relied on a mix of 60 forward primers for TCR Vbeta segments and 13 reverse primers for TCR Jbeta segments. A multiplex PCR assay on genomic DNA amplified the CDR3 region of rearranged TCR beta genes. The Illumina HiSeq System was used to sequence the amplified TCR beta libraries as 87-base-pair reads. The original methods were these. In a later analysis, some 80 million unique TCR beta chains were counted across the 666 repertoires, and roughly 10 million of these chains were shared by at least two donors. A nearest-neighbor algorithm error-corrected the raw reads and collapsed the reads into unique sequences, merging closely related sequences to remove PCR and sequencing errors. To assign V, D and J gene segments, CDR3 sequences were aligned to IMGT reference sequences. For a sequence to be retained, a match of at least six nucleotides was required to both a V gene segment and a J gene segment. Rearrangements were called productive when the CDR3 lacked stop codons and stayed in frame with V and J; all others were non-productive. CDR3 was defined according to IMGT convention as the region running from the second conserved V-encoded cysteine to the conserved J-encoded phenylalanine. Sequences without an unambiguous match to a single V gene segment were excluded from the earlier analysis of about 600 of the donors. In an earlier analysis of 587 of the donors, V segments were called functional above 56.7% productive rearrangements and were called segregating when the between-donor standard deviation exceeded 5%. A statistical classification framework was built to diagnose cytomegalovirus status from the catalog of TCR beta chain sequences. In a later analysis, V and J genes were assigned by comparing TCR nucleotide sequences against IMGT/GENE-DB human TR gene sequences. A later analysis assigned CDR3 sequences and most-parsimonious VDJ recombination scenarios with the TCRdist pipeline. In a later analysis, each TCR beta chain was defined by its CDR3 amino acid sequence together with its V-gene family, and reads lacking a unique V-gene family were excluded. A later analysis removed 592 highly shared, low-generation-probability nucleotide sequences to deal with suspected cross-contamination and a sequencing artifact. In a later analysis, a clonal expansion index was calculated for each public chain from normalized within-repertoire ranks of inferred template counts. Generation probabilities in a later analysis came from a VDJ recombination model fitted to out-of-frame rearrangements, and those results were checked against IGoR. Hypergeometric tests were used in a later analysis to score TCR-TCR, TCR-HLA and TCR-CMV co-occurrence, with a repertoire-size bias correction applied to the TCR pairs. False discovery rates were estimated in a later analysis by permuting HLA or CMV assignments 20 times. A later analysis grouped co-occurring TCRs with DBSCAN, adding TCRdist sequence similarity when clustering within HLA-allele-positive subsets. For co-occurrence clustering, repertoires with fewer than 30,000 or more than 120,000 public chains were excluded, along with roughly five repertoires with anomalous nucleotide sharing. TCRdb retrieved this table from immuneACCESS and kept in-frame rearrangements only. Not all clones are present; in checked studies, unresolved V genes account for under half, and no reason is known for the remainder. D and trimming come from the DNA, and the V and J calls and clone size come from that table. The sample includes hundreds of thousands of clones, with roughly 90% observed a single time. In total, the top ten clones hold around 2.1% of the sample.

The chain was built from TRBV7-9 and TRBJ2-1; TRBD2 aligns with 12 central bases. The sample was PBMCs. This receptor was identified in a young woman in good health and CMV-seronegative. The CDR3 has the sequence CASSSPLAGGPYNEQFF. The DNA is TGTGCCAGCAGCTCACCGCTAGCGGGGGGGCCCTACAATGAGCAGTTCTTC. Joined to the reference TRBV7-9 and TRBJ2-1 proteins, this CDR3 gives the full variable domain: DTGVSQNPRHKITKRGQNVTFRCDPISEHNRLYWYRQTLGQGPEFLTYFQNEAQLEKSRLLSDRFSAERPKGSFSTLEIQRTEQGDSAMYLCASSSPLAGGPYNEQFFGPGTRLTVL.